A selection of T cell receptor beta chains follows, all from one sample in a study of CD8 T cells in Susac syndrome. From the immunoSEQ multiplex PCR reads, TCRdb called clonotypes with MiXCR, one entry per CDR3 protein. The sample consists of roughly 140,000 distinct CDR3 sequences, roughly 95% of them appearing once. The sample was CD4+ T cells from PBMCs. Receptors originate from a human donor with Susac syndrome. Both conserved end residues are part of each CDR3. D genes are given only for firm matches. Clone size is given for some rows only: seen once, a few or many times, or a class if the clone is expanded.

TRBD2,TRBJ2-5,TRBV5-1,NA,TGCGCCAGCAGGTCCGGACTAGCGGGAGAGACCCAGTACTTC,CASRSGLAGETQYF
NA,TRBJ2-5,TRBV21-1,once,TGTGCCAGCAGCCCCTGGACAGCCGGGGGGGCTACGAGTTTGGCCCAGTACTTC,CASSPWTAGGATSLAQYF
NA,TRBJ2-4,TRBV29-1,NA,TGCAGCGTCGGTGGGCAGGCTACTAACATTCAGTACTTC,CSVGGQATNIQYF
NA,TRBJ2-5,TRBV6-5,NA,TGTGCCAGCAGTTACTCGCGGCAGGGGCGCGCCGGGGACCAGTACTTC,CASSYSRQGRAGDQYF
NA,TRBJ2-3,TRBV14,NA,TGTGCCAGCAGCCAGAATTACAGGACAGATACGCAGTATTTT,CASSQNYRTDTQYF
NA,TRBJ2-4,TRBV20-1,once,TGCAGTGCTCCCCAGGGGCAGGGGGCCAAAAACATTCAGTACTTC,CSAPQGQGAKNIQYF
NA,TRBJ1-5,TRBV9,once,TGTGCCAGCAGCGCGGAGGGAACCATCAGGCAGCCCCAGCATTTT,CASSAEGTIRQPQHF
NA,TRBJ1-2,TRBV4-2,NA,TGTGCCAGCAGCCAAGATGGGGCAGCCGCCTTTGGCTACACCTTC,CASSQDGAAAFGYTF
NA,TRBJ2-7,TRBV6-5,NA,TGTGCCAGCAGTCTCCAGAGGGCGGGCTACGAGCAGTACTTC,CASSLQRAGYEQYF
TRBD2,TRBJ2-4,TRBV12-3/TRBV12-4,NA,TGTGCCAGCAGCACCTGGGGGGGTGACATTCAGTACTTC,CASSTWGGDIQYF
NA,TRBJ2-1,TRBV14,NA,TGTGCCAGCAGCTATGGGGGGACAGCCTACAATGAGCAGTTCTTC,CASSYGGTAYNEQFF
NA,TRBJ2-5,TRBV5-1,NA,TGCGCCAGCAGCTTGGGCCAGGCCCAAGAGACCCAGTACTTC,CASSLGQAQETQYF
TRBD1,TRBJ1-5,TRBV5-1,NA,TGCGCCAGCAGTAAGGGGGGGTGGGACAGTAGCAATCAGCCCCAGCATTTT,CASSKGGWDSSNQPQHF
NA,TRBJ1-1,TRBV14,once,TGTGCCAGCAGCCAACCTGGTGGGATGAACACTGAAGCTTTCTTT,CASSQPGGMNTEAFF
NA,TRBJ1-2,TRBV5-4,NA,TGTGCCAGCAGCTTGGGTAGTCCTACTAACTATGGCTACACCTTC,CASSLGSPTNYGYTF
NA,TRBJ2-7,TRBV3-1,few,TGTGCCAGCAGTGACAGTTACGAGCAGTACTTC,CASSDSYEQYF
TRBD2,TRBJ2-3,TRBV29-1,NA,TGCAGCGTTGCGGGACTAGCGGGGGGAGGTACGCAGTATTTT,CSVAGLAGGGTQYF
TRBD1,TRBJ1-2,TRBV20-1,NA,TGCAGTGCTCAACAGGGGGATAGGAATGGCTACACCTTC,CSAQQGDRNGYTF
TRBD1,TRBJ2-7,TRBV5-1,NA,TGCGCCAGCAGCCATTCCTCGGGACAGGGAGTCTACGAGCAGTACTTC,CASSHSSGQGVYEQYF
NA,TRBJ1-5,TRBV6-1,NA,TGTGCCAGCAGTGCCGGACTGAGATTCAATCAGCCCCAGCATTTT,CASSAGLRFNQPQHF
NA,TRBJ1-1,TRBV5-6,once,TGTGCCAGCAGCTATGGCGACCGTGAAGCTTTCTTT,CASSYGDREAFF
NA,TRBJ1-1,TRBV9,NA,TGTGCCAGCAGCGTGGGGCGGGGGAGGACTGAAGCTTTCTTT,CASSVGRGRTEAFF
NA,TRBJ1-2,TRBV5-4,NA,TGTGCCAGCAGCCTAAGCACCGACTATGGCTACACCTTC,CASSLSTDYGYTF
NA,TRBJ1-5,TRBV20-1,NA,TGCAGTGCTAGCCTAACCGGGCAGCCCCAGCATTTT,CSASLTGQPQHF
TRBD2,TRBJ2-1,TRBV20-1,NA,TGCAGTGCGACGGGACTAGCGGGGGGCCAGGGTGAGCAGTTCTTC,CSATGLAGGQGEQFF
NA,TRBJ2-1,TRBV9,NA,TGTGCCAGCAGCGTAGAGTGGTACAATGAGCAGTTCTTC,CASSVEWYNEQFF
NA,TRBJ2-5,TRBV2,NA,TGTGCCATCACCCCCGACAAGGGACAAAAGGAGACCCAGTACTTC,CAITPDKGQKETQYF
NA,TRBJ1-2,TRBV28,NA,TGTGCCAGCAGCTCCGACAGTGCTACGTATGGCTACACCTTC,CASSSDSATYGYTF
TRBD2,TRBJ2-7,TRBV20-1,NA,TGCAGTGCTTGGGGCGGGGGCTCCTACGAGCAGTACTTC,CSAWGGGSYEQYF
TRBD2,TRBJ2-7,TRBV7-2,NA,TGTGCCAGCAGCCTCGGGACTATGTTATCCTACGAGCAGTACTTC,CASSLGTMLSYEQYF
NA,TRBJ2-2,TRBV20-1,NA,TGCAGTGCTAGACGGGTTGGCGGGGAGCTGTTTTTT,CSARRVGGELFF
TRBD1,TRBJ1-2,TRBV28,NA,TGTGCCAGCAGTCCTCACCGAGGACAGGGTATTGATGGCTACACCTTC,CASSPHRGQGIDGYTF
NA,TRBJ2-7,TRBV5-1,NA,TGCGCCAGCAGCTTCAAAAGTTCCTACGAGCAGTACTTC,CASSFKSSYEQYF
NA,TRBJ2-5,TRBV18,once,TGTGCCAGCTCACCACAGAGCGTTGGGGAGACCCAGTACTTC,CASSPQSVGETQYF
NA,TRBJ1-3,TRBV7-9,NA,TGTGCCAGCAGGGAGGGATCTGGAAACACCATATATTTT,CASREGSGNTIYF
NA,TRBJ1-1,TRBV2,NA,TGTGCCAGCAGTGAGGGTGGTCAGGGGACTGAAGCTTTCTTT,CASSEGGQGTEAFF
NA,TRBJ2-4,TRBV29-1,NA,TGCAGCGTTGAAGGGGGGCTCAAAAACATTCAGTACTTC,CSVEGGLKNIQYF
TRBD1,TRBJ1-1,TRBV5-4,once,TGTGCCAGCAGCCTCGGACAGGACACTGAAGCTTTCTTT,CASSLGQDTEAFF
TRBD2,TRBJ2-5,TRBV20-1,NA,TGCAGTGCTACCTTTAGCGGGGGGGCCACAGAGACCCAGTACTTC,CSATFSGGATETQYF
NA,TRBJ2-3,TRBV20-1,NA,TGCAGTGCTAGTTTAGATACGCAGTATTTT,CSASLDTQYF
NA,TRBJ2-1,TRBV12-3/TRBV12-4,NA,TGTGCCAGCAGTCTCGAACGAGGATCGGGGCAGTTCTTC,CASSLERGSGQFF
NA,TRBJ1-3,TRBV20-1,NA,TGCAGTGTGGGAAAACAGGGTTCCTCTGGAAACACCATATATTTT,CSVGKQGSSGNTIYF
NA,TRBJ2-2,TRBV20-1,NA,TGCAGTGCTGGGGACACCGGCACCGGGGAGCTGTTTTTT,CSAGDTGTGELFF
TRBD2,TRBJ2-1,TRBV5-1,NA,TGCGCCAGCGGCTTAGCGGGGGCCATTGAGCAGTTCTTC,CASGLAGAIEQFF
NA,TRBJ1-6,TRBV9,NA,TGTGCCAGCAGCCCGTCTAGGGGGGCGGGAACCAATTCACCCCTCCACTTT,CASSPSRGAGTNSPLHF
NA,TRBJ1-5,TRBV6-5,once,TGTGCCAGCAAAAGGGGGGGAGTGGGAGATCAGCCCCAGCATTTT,CASKRGGVGDQPQHF